This TCR beta chain was sequenced for a study of blood T cells in healthy people across ages. V gave up 3 bases and J gave up 7 bases, with 18 bases separating them. The V gene's germline CDR1 is KGHSH and CDR2 LQKENI. This CDR3 has 15 residues. Sample-barcoded 5' priming and a J-beta primer mix drove a second PCR of roughly 6 to 12 cycles. One entry per CDR3 protein, called by TCRdb with MiXCR from the 5' RACE reads. Of about 290,000 distinct CDR3 sequences listed, roughly 29% are singletons. This chain uses TRBV18 with TRBJ1-1; TRBD1 is a possible D gene (6 bases). This clonotype was sampled from a woman in her seventies in good health. Material for sequencing was blood. This CDR3 is CASSPGGGGGLEAFF. The CDR3 region has the DNA TGTGCCAGCTCACCCGGAGGGGGTGGCGGGCTTGAAGCTTTCTTT. Complete variable domain (other parts from reference TRBV18 and TRBJ1-1): NAGVMQNPRHLVRRRGQEARLRCSPMKGHSHVYWYRQLPEEGLKFMVYLQKENIIDESGMPKERFSAEFPKEGPSILRIQQVVRGDSAAYFCASSPGGGGGLEAFFGQGTRLTVV.